This section outlines one T cell receptor beta chain sequence together with its context. Its cognate antigen is unknown. Every isolated RNA sample was fully reverse transcribed, so sequencing captured expressed TCRB transcripts. TCRdb's copy holds only in-frame clones and misses some; the assay was immunoSEQ multiplex PCR. Of 550,000 to 850,000 clones listed, 13% are singletons. These data come from a study of beta chain features in type 1 diabetes. Overall study findings and caveats: Moderately but significantly shorter TCRB CDR3s were found in Type 1 diabetes patients in all four CD4+ subsets.

The CDR3 is 15 amino acids. CDR1 is SNHLY and CDR2 is FYNNEI in the germline V gene. Trimming removed 6 bases from V and 5 bases from J; junction bases left unmatched: 12. The chain links TRBV2 to TRBJ2-5; 7 bases are a match to TRBD2. The sequence was collected from a man in his late teens or twenties with type 1 diabetes. Input material: naive CD4+ T cells from blood. This CDR3 reads CASRGLAVAAETQYF. CDR3 coding DNA: TGTGCCAGCAGAGGGCTAGCGGTGGCCGCGGAGACCCAGTACTTC.